Below, 6 T cell receptor beta chains from the same sample are listed, as sequenced in a study of identical twins. TCRdb reprocessed the 5' RACE reads with MiXCR, giving one entry per CDR3 protein. In the table there are about 700,000 distinct CDR3 sequences, 5.5% to 6.5% of which are singletons. The sample taken for sequencing was naive T cells sorted from blood. These receptor sequences come from a young man in good health.

This chain links TRBV4-2 with TRBJ1-5; D might be TRBD1 (5 bases). The V end was cut by 1 base, the J end by 5 bases, with 9 bases between. CDR1 and CDR2 from the germline V gene are LGHNA and YNFKEQ. CDR3 size: 14 residues. The CDR3 region has the DNA TGTGCCAGCAGCCAAGGATGGGGCGATCAGCCCCAGCATTTT. It yields the protein CASSQGWGDQPQHF.

This clonotype has at least ten counts. The V gene is TRBV20-1, the J gene TRBJ2-5; D gene unclear. This CDR3 is 10 amino acids long. Trimming pared 5 bases from V and 5 bases from J, leaving 6 bases between. In germline, CDR1 is DFQATT, CDR2 SNEGSKA (reference sequence). The CDR3 here is CSAGMETQYF. CDR3 DNA sequence: TGCAGTGCTGGAATGGAGACCCAGTACTTC.

V gene TRBV4-1 combines with J gene TRBJ2-7; 7 bases are a match to TRBD2. Germline V gene sequence: CDR1 MGHRA, CDR2 YSYEKL. The CDR3 has 15 amino acids. The trim removed 6 bases at V and 0 bases at J, leaving 8 bases unmatched. The CDR3 nucleotides read TGCGCCAGCAGTCCTAATCGGGGGGTCTCCTACGAGCAGTACGTC. Translated: CASSPNRGVSYEQYV.

This clonotype was recorded many times. This chain uses TRBV7-9 with TRBJ2-1; a weak D match, TRBD1 (6 bases). Trimming pared 6 bases from V and 6 bases from J, leaving 15 bases between. The CDR3 runs to 14 residues. The germline gives CDR1 SEHNR, CDR2 FQNEAQ (reference sequence). In nucleotides, the CDR3 is TGTGCCAGCAGTCCGGGACAAGGAATCAATGAGCAGTTCTTC. This encodes CASSPGQGINEQFF.

This clonotype has at least ten counts. The chain uses TRBV5-1 and TRBJ2-2; D gene unclear. Germline V gives CDR1 SGHRS, CDR2 YFSETQ. V was shortened by 2 bases and J by 4 bases, with 12 bases between the two germline ends. The CDR3 runs 15 residues. The CDR3 nucleotides read TGCGCCAGCAGCTTAAATTCCGTTAGCACCGGGGAGCTGTTTTTT. It translates to CASSLNSVSTGELFF.

This clonotype was seen many times. This rearrangement joins TRBV12-3 or TRBV12-4 to TRBJ1-1; TRBD1 matches at 11 bases. V dropped 6 bases and J dropped 4; count of bases not matched to a gene: 4. The CDR3 is 14 residues long. The CDR3 loop is CASSIGQGATEAFF. The CDR3 nucleotides are TGTGCCAGCAGCATCGGACAGGGGGCCACTGAAGCTTTCTTT.